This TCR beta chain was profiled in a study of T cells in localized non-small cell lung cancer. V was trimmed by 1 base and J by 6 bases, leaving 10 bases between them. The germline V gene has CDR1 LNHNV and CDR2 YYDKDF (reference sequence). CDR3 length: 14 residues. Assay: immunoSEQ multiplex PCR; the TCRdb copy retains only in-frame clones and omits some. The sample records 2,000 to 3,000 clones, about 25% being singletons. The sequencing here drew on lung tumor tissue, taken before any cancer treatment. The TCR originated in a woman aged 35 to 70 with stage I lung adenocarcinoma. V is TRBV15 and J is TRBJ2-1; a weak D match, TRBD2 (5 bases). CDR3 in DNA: TGTGCCACCAGCAGAGCGTTCGCGGGCAATGAGCAGTTCTTC. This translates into CATSRAFAGNEQFF.